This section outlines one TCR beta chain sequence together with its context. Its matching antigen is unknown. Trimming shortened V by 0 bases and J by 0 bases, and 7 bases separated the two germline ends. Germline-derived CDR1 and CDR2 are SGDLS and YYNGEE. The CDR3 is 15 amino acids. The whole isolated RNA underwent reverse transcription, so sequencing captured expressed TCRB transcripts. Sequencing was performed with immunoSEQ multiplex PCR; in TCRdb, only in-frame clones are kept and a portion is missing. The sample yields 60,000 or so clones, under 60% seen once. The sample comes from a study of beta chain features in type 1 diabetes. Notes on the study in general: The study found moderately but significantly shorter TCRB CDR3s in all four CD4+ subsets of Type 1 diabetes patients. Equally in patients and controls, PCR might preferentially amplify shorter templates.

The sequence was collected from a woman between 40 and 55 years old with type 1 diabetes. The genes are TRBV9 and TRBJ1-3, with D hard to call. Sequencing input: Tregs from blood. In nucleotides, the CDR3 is TGTGCCAGCAGCGTAGTCGGGAGCTCTGGAAACACCATATATTTT. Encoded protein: CASSVVGSSGNTIYF. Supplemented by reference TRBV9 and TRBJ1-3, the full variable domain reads DSGVTQTPKHLITATGQRVTLRCSPRSGDLSVYWYQQSLDQGLQFLIQYYNGEERAKGNILERFSAQQFPDLHSELNLSSLELGDSALYFCASSVVGSSGNTIYFGEGSWLTVV.